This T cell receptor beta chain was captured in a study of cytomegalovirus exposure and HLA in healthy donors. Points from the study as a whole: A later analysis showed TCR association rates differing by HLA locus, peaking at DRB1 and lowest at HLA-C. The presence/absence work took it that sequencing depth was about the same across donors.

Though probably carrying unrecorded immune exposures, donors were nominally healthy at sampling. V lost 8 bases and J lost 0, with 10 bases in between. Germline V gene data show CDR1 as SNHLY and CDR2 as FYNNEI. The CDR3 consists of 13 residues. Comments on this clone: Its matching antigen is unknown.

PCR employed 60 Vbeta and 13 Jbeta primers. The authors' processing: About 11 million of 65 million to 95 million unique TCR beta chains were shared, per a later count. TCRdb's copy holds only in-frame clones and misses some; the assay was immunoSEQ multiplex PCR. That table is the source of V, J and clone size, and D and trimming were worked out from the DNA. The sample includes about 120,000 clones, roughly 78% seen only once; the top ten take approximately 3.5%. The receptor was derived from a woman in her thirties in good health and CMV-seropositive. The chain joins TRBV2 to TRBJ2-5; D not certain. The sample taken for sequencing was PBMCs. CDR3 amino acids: CASAGSHQETQYF. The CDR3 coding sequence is TGTGCCAGCGCCGGGTCACACCAAGAGACCCAGTACTTC.